One T cell receptor (beta chain) is described in this entry. Its antigen target is currently unknown. The input lacks base qualities; no much larger clone sits a single base away. Taken from the germline V gene (reference sequence), the CDR1 and CDR2 loops are MNHEY and SMNVEV. V is trimmed back by 4 bases and J by 3 bases, and the junction contains 8 bases that no gene match accounts for. The CDR3, cysteine through phenylalanine, is 16 amino acids long. Only the CDR3 part of the read is kept: 48 bases, read in frame from the first base. Enrolling through a virtual design, the prospective study's participants ranged in age from roughly 18 to 95 years and lived across 20 to 30 United States geographic areas. In the prospective study, participants were assigned to cohorts based on the clinical history participants reported in a screening survey and a study questionnaire. Exposed participants had been in contact with someone with a PCR-confirmed or clinician-diagnosed COVID-19 case within 2 weeks of study entry. Mobile phlebotomists in the prospective study collected whole blood, serum and a nasopharyngeal or oropharyngeal swab from every participant. Additional blood draws and questionnaires over an approximately 2-month period could optionally be provided by prospective study participants. Before DNA extraction, blood samples from the prospective study were shipped at room temperature or frozen.

The data belong to a study of blood T cell repertoires in COVID-19 (dated by TCRdb to 2018 to 2021). Broadly, across the study: Samples from collaborators originated in the United States, Italy and Spain and spanned both the acute and convalescent phases of COVID-19. The sample metadata nearly always contained a de-identified subject ID, COVID-19 status, age in years and sex. The prospective study material was composed of cDNA or gDNA derived from T cells, B-cell-depleted T cells, or PBMCs. The samples were drawn from the first 160 participants of the ongoing ImmuneRACE study and from over 950 subjects provided by 6 global collaborators. The dataset comprised deeply sampled blood TCRbeta repertoires from subjects exposed to, actively infected with, or recovered from COVID-19. HLA class I and class II types, where available, came from metadata supplied by the sample provider rather than from assay-based typing. The repertoires were made available in a free public database intended to serve as a resource for research on the immune response to SARS-CoV-2. Overall study results and their limits: The amount of clinical and demographic metadata varied by source and participant and was provided uncurated.

TCRbeta CDR3 regions were amplified from genomic DNA using the immunoSEQ Assay, a bias-controlled multiplex PCR. The authors' pipeline ran thus. Nucleated cell counts per sample were estimated from amplification of reference gene primers within the assay. To quantify the absolute abundance of each unique TCRbeta CDR3 rearrangement, sequence reads were collapsed and filtered. For each sample, productive Simpson clonality was calculated by taking the square root of Simpson's diversity index across productive rearrangements. Drawn from immuneACCESS, this table holds only the in-frame rearrangements with V and J called that TCRdb kept. Clones are partly lost; checked studies trace under half to an unresolved V gene and leave the rest unexplained. The D gene and trimming were derived from the DNA, and the V and J assignments and clone size from that table. In all, the sample holds approximately 340,000 clones, and approximately 93% of those were seen once. The top ten clones comprise over 0.7% of the sample.

Material: PBMCs or T cells enriched from blood (not recorded which). The TCR sequence derives from a woman aged 40 to 50 who had been exposed to COVID-19. The sequence links TRBV27 to TRBJ2-7; 11 bases in the junction line up with TRBD2. The CDR3 protein is CASSSLGLAEGYEQYF. The nucleotide sequence reads TGTGCCAGCAGTTCCCTGGGACTAGCGGAGGGCTACGAGCAGTACTTC.